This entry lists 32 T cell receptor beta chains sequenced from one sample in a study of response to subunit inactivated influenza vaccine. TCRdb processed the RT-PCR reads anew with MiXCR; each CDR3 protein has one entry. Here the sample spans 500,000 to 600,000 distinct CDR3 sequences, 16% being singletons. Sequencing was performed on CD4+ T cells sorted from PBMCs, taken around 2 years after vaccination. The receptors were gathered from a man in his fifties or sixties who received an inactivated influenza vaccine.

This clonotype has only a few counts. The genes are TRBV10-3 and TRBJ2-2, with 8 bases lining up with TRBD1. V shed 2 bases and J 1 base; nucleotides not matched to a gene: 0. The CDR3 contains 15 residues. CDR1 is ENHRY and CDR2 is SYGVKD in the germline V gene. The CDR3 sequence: CAISEGQGNTGELFF. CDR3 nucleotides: TGTGCCATCAGTGAGGGACAGGGGAACACCGGGGAGCTGTTTTTT.

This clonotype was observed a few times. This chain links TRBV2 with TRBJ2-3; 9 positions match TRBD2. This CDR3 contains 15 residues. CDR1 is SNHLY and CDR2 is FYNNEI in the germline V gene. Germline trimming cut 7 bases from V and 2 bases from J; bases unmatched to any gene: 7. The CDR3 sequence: CASKSSGVYTDTQYF. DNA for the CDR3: TGTGCCAGCAAGTCTAGCGGGGTCTACACAGATACGCAGTATTTT.

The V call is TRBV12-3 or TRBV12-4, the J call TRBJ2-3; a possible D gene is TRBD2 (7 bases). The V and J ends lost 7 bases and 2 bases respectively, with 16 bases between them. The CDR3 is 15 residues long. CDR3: CASTPLAGATDTQYF. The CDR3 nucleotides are TGTGCCAGCACCCCCCTGGCGGGGGCCACAGATACGCAGTATTTT.

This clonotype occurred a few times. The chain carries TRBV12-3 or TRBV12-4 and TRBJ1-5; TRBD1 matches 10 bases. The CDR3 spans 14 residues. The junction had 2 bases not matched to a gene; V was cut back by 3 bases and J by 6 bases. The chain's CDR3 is CASSFGTGVQPQHF. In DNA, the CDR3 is TGTGCCAGCAGTTTTGGGACAGGGGTTCAGCCCCAGCATTTT.

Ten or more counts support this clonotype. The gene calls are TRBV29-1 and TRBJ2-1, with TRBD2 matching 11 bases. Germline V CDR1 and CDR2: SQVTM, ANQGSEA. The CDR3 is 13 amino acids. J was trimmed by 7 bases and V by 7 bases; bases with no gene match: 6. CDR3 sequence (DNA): TGCAGCGGTGGGACTAGCGGTATAAATGAGCAGTTCTTC. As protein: CSGGTSGINEQFF.

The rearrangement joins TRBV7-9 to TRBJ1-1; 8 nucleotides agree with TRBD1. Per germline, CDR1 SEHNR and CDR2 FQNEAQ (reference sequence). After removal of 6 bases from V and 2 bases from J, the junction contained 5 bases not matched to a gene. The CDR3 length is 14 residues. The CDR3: CASRKGQGNTEAFF. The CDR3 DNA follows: TGTGCCAGCAGAAAAGGACAGGGCAACACTGAAGCTTTCTTT.

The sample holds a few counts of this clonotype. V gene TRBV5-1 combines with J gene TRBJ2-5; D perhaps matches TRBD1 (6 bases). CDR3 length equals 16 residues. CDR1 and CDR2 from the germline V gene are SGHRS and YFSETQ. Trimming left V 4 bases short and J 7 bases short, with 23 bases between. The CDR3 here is CASSPTSGTQKGTQYF. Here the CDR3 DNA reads TGCGCCAGCAGCCCTACTTCCGGGACACAGAAGGGGACCCAGTACTTC.

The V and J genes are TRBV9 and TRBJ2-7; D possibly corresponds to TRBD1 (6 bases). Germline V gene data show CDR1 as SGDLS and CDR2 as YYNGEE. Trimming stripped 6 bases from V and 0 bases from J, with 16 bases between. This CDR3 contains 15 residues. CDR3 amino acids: CASTTGQGSSYEQYF. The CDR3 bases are TGTGCCAGCACCACGGGGCAGGGGAGCTCCTACGAGCAGTACTTC.

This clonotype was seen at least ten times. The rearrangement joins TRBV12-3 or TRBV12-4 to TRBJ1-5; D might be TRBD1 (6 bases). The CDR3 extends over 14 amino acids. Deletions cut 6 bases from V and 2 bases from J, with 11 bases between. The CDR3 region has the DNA TGTGCCAGCAGACCGGGGGGGCGCAATCAGCCCCAGCATTTT. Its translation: CASRPGGRNQPQHF.

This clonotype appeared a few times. CDR3 in DNA: TGTGCCAGCAGTGAACTAGCCCTAAGCACAGATACGCAGTATTTT. Translated, it gives CASSELALSTDTQYF. The rearrangement links TRBV2 to TRBJ2-3; a weak D match, TRBD2 (5 bases). The V end was cut by 2 bases, the J end by 0 bases, with 9 bases between. The CDR3 has 15 amino acids. Germline loops: CDR1 SNHLY, CDR2 FYNNEI.

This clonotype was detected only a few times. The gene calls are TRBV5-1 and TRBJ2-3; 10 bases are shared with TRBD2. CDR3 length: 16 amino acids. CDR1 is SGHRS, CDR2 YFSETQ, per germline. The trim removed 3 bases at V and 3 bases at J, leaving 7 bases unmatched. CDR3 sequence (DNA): TGCGCCAGCAGCTCTGAGCGGGGGGGCTTGACAGATACGCAGTATTTT. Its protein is CASSSERGGLTDTQYF.

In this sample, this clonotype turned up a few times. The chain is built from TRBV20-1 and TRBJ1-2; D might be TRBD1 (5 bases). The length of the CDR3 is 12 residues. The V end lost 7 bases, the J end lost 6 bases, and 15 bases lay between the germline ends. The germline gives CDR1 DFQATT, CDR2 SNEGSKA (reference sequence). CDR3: CSVVQGRNGYTF. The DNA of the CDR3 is TGCAGTGTAGTTCAGGGAAGGAATGGCTACACCTTC.

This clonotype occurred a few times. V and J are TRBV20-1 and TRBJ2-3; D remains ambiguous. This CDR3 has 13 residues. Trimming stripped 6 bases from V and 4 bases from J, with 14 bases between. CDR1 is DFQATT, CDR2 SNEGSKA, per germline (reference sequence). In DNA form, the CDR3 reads TGCAGTGCGACCACCCCGAACCCAGATACGCAGTATTTT. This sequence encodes CSATTPNPDTQYF.

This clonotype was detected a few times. CDR3 protein: CASSLEYLGSPLHF. CDR3 sequence (DNA): TGTGCCAGCAGCTTAGAATATTTGGGGTCACCCCTCCACTTT. The rearrangement joins TRBV7-2 to TRBJ1-6; D is unresolved. The CDR3 covers 14 residues. CDR1 SGHTA and CDR2 FQGNSA come from the germline V gene. The germline V and J ends were trimmed by 1 base and 10 bases, with 11 bases remaining between them.

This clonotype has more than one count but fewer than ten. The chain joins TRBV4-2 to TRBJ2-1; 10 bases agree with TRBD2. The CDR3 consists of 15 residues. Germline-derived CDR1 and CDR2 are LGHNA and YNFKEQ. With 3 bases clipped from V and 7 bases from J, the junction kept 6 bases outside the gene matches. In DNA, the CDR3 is TGTGCCAGCAGCCATACCGCGACTAGCGGGAATGAGCAGTTCTTC. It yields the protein CASSHTATSGNEQFF.

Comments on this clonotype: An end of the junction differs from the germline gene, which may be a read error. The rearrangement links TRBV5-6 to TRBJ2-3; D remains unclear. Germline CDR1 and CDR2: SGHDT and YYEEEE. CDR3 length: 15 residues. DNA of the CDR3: TGTGCCAGCAGCTTGGGAGGTATTAGCACAGATACGCAGTGTTTT. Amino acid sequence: CASSLGGISTDTQCF. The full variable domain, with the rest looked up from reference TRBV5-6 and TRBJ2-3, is DAGVTQSPTHLIKTRGQQVTLRCSPKSGHDTVSWYQQALGQGPQFIFQYYEEEERQRGNFPDRFSGHQFPNYSSELNVNALLLGDSALYLCASSLGGISTDTQCFGPGTRLTVL.

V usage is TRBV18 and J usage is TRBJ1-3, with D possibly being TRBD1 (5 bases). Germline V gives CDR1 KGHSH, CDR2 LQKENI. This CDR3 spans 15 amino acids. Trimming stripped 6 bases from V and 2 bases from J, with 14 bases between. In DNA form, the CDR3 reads TGTGCCAGCTCCCCGGGACTGTCAACTGGAAACACCATATATTTT. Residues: CASSPGLSTGNTIYF.

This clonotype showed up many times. CDR3 region: CSAWRETQYF. The CDR3 nucleotides read TGCAGTGCCTGGAGGGAGACCCAGTACTTC. V usage is TRBV20-1 and J usage is TRBJ2-5; tentative D call: TRBD2 (5 bases). V lost 6 bases and J 5 bases, leaving 7 bases between the germline ends. This CDR3 contains 10 residues. Germline values: CDR1 DFQATT, CDR2 SNEGSKA (reference sequence).

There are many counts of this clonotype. The DNA for the CDR3 is TGCAGTGCTTACCGACTAGAACGGAACAATGAGCAGTTCTTC. It yields the protein CSAYRLERNNEQFF. The chain recombines TRBV20-1 with TRBJ2-1, with a possible D match to TRBD2 (6 bases). V gave up 5 bases and J gave up 5 bases, with 16 bases separating them. The germline V gene encodes CDR1 DFQATT and CDR2 SNEGSKA (reference sequence). The CDR3 totals 14 residues.

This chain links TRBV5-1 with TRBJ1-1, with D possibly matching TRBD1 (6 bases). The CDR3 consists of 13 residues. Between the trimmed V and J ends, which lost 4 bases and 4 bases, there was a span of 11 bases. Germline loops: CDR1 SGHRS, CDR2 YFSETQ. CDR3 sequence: CASSTGGSTEAFF. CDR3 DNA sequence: TGCGCCAGCAGCACCGGGGGCTCCACTGAAGCTTTCTTT.

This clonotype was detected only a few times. CDR3 in amino acids: CASSLRRGAGVETQYF. In nucleotides, the CDR3 is TGTGCCAGCAGTTTGCGTCGAGGGGCAGGGGTAGAGACCCAGTACTTC. The chain links TRBV28 to TRBJ2-5, with D possibly being TRBD1 (6 bases). Germline loops: CDR1 MDHEN, CDR2 SYDVKM. V gave up 3 bases and J gave up 4 bases, with 18 bases separating them. This CDR3 comprises 16 residues. Full variable domain (missing parts from reference TRBV28 and TRBJ2-5): DVKVTQSSRYLVKRTGEKVFLECVQDMDHENMFWYRQDPGLGLRLIYFSYDVKMKEKGDIPEGYSVSREKKERFSLILESASTNQTSMYLCASSLRRGAGVETQYFGPGTRLLVL.

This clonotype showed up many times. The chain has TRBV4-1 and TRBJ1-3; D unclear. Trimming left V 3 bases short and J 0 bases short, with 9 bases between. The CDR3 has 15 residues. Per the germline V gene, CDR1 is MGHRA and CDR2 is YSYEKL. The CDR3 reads CASSQGMGSGNTIYF. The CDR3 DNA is TGCGCCAGCAGCCAGGGAATGGGCTCTGGAAACACCATATATTTT.

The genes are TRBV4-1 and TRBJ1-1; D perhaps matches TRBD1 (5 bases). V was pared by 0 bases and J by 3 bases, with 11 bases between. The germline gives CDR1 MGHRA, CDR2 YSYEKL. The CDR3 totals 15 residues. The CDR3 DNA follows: TGCGCCAGCAGCCAAGACCGGAGGGGTTACACTGAAGCTTTCTTT. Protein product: CASSQDRRGYTEAFF.

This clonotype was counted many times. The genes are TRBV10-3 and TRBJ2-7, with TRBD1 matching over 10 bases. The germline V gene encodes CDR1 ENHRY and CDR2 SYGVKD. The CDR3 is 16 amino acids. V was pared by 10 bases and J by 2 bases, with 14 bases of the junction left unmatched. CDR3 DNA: TGTGCCACCGGCGGGACAGGGGATCCTCTAACCTACGAGCAGTACTTC. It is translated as CATGGTGDPLTYEQYF.

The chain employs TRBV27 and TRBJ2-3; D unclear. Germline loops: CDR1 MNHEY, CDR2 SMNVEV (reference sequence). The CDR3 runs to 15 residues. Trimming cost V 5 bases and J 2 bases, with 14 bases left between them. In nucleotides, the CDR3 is TGTGCCAGCAGTGCTGACTGGACGGACACAGATACGCAGTATTTT. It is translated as CASSADWTDTDTQYF.

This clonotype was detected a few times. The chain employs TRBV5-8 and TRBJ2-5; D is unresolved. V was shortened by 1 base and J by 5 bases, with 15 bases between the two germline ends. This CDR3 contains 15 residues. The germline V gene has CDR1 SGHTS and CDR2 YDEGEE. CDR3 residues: CASSLYGGVMETQYF. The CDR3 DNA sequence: TGTGCCAGCAGCTTGTATGGCGGAGTAATGGAGACCCAGTACTTC. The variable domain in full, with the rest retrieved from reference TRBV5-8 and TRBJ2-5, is EAGVTQSPTHLIKTRGQQATLRCSPISGHTSVYWYQQALGLGLQFLLWYDEGEERNRGNFPPRFSGRQFPNYSSELNVNALELEDSALYLCASSLYGGVMETQYFGPGTRLLVL.

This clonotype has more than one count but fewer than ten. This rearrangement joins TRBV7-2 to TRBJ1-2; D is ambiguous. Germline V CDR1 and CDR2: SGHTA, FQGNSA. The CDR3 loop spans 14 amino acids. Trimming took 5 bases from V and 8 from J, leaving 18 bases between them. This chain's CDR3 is CASSPDVVDGGYTF. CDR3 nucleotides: TGTGCCAGCAGCCCCGATGTAGTGGATGGCGGCTACACCTTC. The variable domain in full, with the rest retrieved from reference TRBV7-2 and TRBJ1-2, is GAGVSQSPSNKVTEKGKDVELRCDPISGHTALYWYRQSLGQGLEFLIYFQGNSAPDKSGLPSDRFSAERTGGSVSTLTIQRTQQEDSAVYLCASSPDVVDGGYTFGSGTRLTVV.

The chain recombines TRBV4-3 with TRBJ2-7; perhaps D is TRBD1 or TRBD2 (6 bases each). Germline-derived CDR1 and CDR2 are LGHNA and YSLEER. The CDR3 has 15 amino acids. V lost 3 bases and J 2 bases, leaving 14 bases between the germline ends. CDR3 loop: CASSQKLGGPYEQYF. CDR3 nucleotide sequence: TGCGCCAGCAGCCAGAAATTAGGGGGGCCCTACGAGCAGTACTTC.

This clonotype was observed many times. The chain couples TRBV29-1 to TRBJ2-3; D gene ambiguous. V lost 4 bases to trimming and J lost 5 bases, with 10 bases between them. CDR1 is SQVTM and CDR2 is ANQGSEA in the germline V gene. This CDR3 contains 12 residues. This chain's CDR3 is CSVGAAKDTQYF. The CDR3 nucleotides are TGCAGCGTTGGGGCAGCTAAAGATACGCAGTATTTT.

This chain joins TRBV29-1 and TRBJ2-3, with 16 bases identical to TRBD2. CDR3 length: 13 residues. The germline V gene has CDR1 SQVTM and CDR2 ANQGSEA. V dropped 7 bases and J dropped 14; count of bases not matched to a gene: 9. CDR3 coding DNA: TGCAGCGCTGTAGGGACTAGCGGGAGGGCCCGGTATTTT. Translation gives CSAVGTSGRARYF.

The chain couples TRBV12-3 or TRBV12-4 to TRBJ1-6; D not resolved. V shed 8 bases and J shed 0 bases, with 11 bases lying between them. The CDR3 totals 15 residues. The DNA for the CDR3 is TGTGCCAGCTACAAGACGGGCTCCTATAATTCACCCCTCCACTTT. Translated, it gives CASYKTGSYNSPLHF.

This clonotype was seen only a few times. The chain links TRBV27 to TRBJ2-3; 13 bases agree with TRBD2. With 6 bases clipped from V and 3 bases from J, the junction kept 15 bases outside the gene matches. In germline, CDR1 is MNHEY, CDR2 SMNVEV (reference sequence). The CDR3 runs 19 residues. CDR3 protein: CASRQLLRLAGGPTDTQYF. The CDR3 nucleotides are TGTGCCAGCAGGCAACTCTTGAGACTAGCGGGGGGCCCTACAGATACGCAGTATTTT.